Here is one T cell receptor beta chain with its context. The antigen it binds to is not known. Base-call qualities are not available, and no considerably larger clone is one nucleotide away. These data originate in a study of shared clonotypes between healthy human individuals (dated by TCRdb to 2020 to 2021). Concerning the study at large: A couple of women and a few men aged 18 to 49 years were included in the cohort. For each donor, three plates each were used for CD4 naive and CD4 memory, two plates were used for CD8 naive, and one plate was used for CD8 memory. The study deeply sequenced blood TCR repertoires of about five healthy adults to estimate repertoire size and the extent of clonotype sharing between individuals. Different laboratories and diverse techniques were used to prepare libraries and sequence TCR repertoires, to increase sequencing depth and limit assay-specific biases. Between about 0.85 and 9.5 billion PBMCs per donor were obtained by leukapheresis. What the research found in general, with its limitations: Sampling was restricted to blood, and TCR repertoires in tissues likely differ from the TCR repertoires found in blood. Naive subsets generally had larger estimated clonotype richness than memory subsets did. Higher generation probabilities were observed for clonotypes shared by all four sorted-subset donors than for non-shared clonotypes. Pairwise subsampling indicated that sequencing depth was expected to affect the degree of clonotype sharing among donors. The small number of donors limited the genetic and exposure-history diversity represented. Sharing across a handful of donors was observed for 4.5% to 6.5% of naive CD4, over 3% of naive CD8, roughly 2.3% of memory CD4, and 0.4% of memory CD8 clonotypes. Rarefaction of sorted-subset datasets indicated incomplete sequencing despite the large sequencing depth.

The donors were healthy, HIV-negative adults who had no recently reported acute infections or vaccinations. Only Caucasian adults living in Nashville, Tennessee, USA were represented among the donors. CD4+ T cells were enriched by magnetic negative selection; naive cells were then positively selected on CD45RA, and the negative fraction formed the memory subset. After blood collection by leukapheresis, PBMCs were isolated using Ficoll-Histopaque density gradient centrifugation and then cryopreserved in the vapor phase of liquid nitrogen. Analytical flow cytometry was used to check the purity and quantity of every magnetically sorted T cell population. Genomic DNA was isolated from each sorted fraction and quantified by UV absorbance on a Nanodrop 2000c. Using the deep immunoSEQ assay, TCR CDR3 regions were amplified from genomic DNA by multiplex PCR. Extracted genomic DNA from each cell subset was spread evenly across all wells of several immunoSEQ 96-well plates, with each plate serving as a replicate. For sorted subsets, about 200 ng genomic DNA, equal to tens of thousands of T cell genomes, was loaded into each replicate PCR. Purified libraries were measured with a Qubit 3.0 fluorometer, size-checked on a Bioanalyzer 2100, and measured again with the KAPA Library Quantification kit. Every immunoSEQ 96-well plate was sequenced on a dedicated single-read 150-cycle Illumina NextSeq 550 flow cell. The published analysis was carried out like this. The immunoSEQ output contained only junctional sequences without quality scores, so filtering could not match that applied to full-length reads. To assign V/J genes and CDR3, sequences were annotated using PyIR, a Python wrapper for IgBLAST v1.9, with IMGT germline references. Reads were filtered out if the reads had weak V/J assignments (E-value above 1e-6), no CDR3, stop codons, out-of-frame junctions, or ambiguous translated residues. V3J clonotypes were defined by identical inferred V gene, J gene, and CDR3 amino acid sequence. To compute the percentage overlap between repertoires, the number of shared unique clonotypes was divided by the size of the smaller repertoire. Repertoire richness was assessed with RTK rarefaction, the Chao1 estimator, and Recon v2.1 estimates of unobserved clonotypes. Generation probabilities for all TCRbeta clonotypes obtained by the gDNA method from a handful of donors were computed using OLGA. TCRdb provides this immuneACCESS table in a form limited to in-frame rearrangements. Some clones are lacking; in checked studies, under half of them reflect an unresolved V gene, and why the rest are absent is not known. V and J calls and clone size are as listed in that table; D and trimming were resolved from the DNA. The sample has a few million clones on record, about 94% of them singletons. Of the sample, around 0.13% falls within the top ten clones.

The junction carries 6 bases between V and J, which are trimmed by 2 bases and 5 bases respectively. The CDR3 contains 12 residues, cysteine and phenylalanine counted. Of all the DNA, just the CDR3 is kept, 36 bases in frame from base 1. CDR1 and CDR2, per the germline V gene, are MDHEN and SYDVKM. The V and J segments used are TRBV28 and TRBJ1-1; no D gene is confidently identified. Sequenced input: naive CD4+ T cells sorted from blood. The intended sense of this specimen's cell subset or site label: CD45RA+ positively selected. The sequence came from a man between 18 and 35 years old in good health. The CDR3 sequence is CASSLTWTEAFF. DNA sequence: TGTGCCAGCAGTTTAACGTGGACTGAAGCTTTCTTT.